In its sample, the clone carrying this T cell receptor beta chain was seen a few times. Its antigen is not known. These data originate in a study of T-cell reconstitution after alpha-beta-depleted transplantation in children. The authors prepared the TCRbeta library with unique molecular identifiers. One entry per CDR3 protein results from TCRdb running MiXCR on the PCR reads. The repertoire includes 900,000 or so distinct CDR3 sequences, approximately 15% of them detected once, and approximately 5% sits in the top ten. Study observations and caveats: Surviving recipient T cells and thymic progenitors underlay high day-60 TCRbeta diversity in some patients. Counts and diversity of T cells one year after transplant came mostly from newly produced T cells. As was reported, about two months after transplant, alpha-beta T cells came from several hundred expanded graft clones.

V shed 1 base and J 1 base; nucleotides not matched to a gene: 10. The CDR3 covers 20 residues. The V gene's germline CDR1 is SGHRS and CDR2 YFSETQ. The receptor was derived from a male patient between 10 and 17 years old who had a stem cell transplant for acute lymphoblastic leukemia, so the T cells may come from the graft donor. The V gene is TRBV5-1, the J gene TRBJ2-1, with 14 bases aligning to TRBD2. Sequencing was performed on PBMCs, mostly from graft donor cells, taken 360 days after TCRalphabeta/CD19-depleted stem cell transplant. The CDR3 DNA reads as TGCGCCAGCAGCTTGACCACCGGGACTAGCGGGAGACGGTCCTACAATGAGCAGTTCTTC. This gives the protein CASSLTTGTSGRRSYNEQFF.